What follows is one T cell receptor beta chain and its context. Its antigen is as yet unknown. This CDR3 contains 13 residues. The V end lost 2 bases, the J end lost 5 bases, and 12 bases lay between the germline ends. Looked up from germline, CDR1 is GTSNPN and CDR2 is SVGIG (reference sequence). The protocol was immunoSEQ multiplex PCR, while the TCRdb copy is restricted to in-frame clones and leaves out a portion. Here the sample spans about 63,000 clones, approximately 88% being singletons. This entry belongs to a study of PD-1 blockade in mismatch repair-deficient tumors. The wider study: Enrolled about 2013-2016, patients had progressing, pretreated mismatch repair-deficient cancers of over nine types. Study-level findings and limits: Tumor-resident clones, often undetectable pretreatment in blood, expanded then contracted after pembrolizumab.

All patients were mismatch repair deficient, assessed by either PCR or immunohistochemistry. TCRs were sequenced from a few patients responding to pembrolizumab. The source is an adult with mismatch repair-deficient cancer. Sequencing used peripheral blood, obtained 52 weeks after starting pembrolizumab. The chain employs TRBV30 and TRBJ2-5; no reliable D call. The CDR3 reads CAWSTISLETQYF. CDR3 nucleotide sequence: TGTGCCTGGAGTACTATTAGCTTGGAGACCCAGTACTTC.